These 8 T cell receptor beta chains share one sample of origin, sequenced in a study of shared clonotypes between healthy human individuals. Clones were read by immunoSEQ multiplex PCR, and TCRdb kept only the in-frame ones, dropping some. Of 950,000 to 1,300,000 clones listed, 60% to 80% were seen once; the top ten hold about 1.5%. What was sequenced was memory CD4+ T cells sorted from blood. Sample subset: CD45RA-negative fraction. These receptors were collected from a man aged 18 to 29 in good health.

This clone is a singleton in its sample. The gene calls are TRBV7-2 and TRBJ2-7; D not certain. The CDR3 sequence is 12 residues long. Trimming left V 4 bases short and J 6 bases short, with 10 bases between. CDR1 is SGHTA, CDR2 FQGNSA, per germline. CDR3 sequence: CASSSRVGEQYF. CDR3 sequence (DNA): TGTGCCAGCAGCTCGAGAGTTGGCGAGCAGTACTTC.

This clone was seen a handful of times. The chain uses TRBV30 and TRBJ1-4, with 7 bases aligning to TRBD1. V was clipped by 1 base and J by 7 bases; unmatched bases: 6. Germline CDR1 GTSNPN, CDR2 SVGIG (reference sequence). This CDR3 spans 14 amino acids. The CDR3 nucleotides are TGTGCCTGGAGTGGACGACAGGGTGTTGAAAAACTGTTTTTT. As protein: CAWSGRQGVEKLFF.

The V call is TRBV30, the J call TRBJ2-3; 7 bases fit TRBD1. V dropped 3 bases and J dropped 6; count of bases not matched to a gene: 9. Germline lookup yields CDR1 GTSNPN and CDR2 SVGIG (reference sequence). The CDR3 runs 14 residues. The CDR3 DNA is TGTGCCTGGAGCGAAGGGGGCCAGGGGGATACGCAGTATTTT. This translates into CAWSEGGQGDTQYF. Full variable domain (missing parts from reference TRBV30 and TRBJ2-3): SQTIHQWPATLVQPVGSPLSLECTVEGTSNPNLYWYRQAAGRGLQLLFYSVGIGQISSEVPQNLSASRPQDRQFILSSKKLLLSDSGFYLCAWSEGGQGDTQYFGPGTRLTVL.

V is TRBV29-1 and J is TRBJ2-1; TRBD2 matches at 8 bases. Germline V gives CDR1 SQVTM, CDR2 ANQGSEA. CDR3 length: 16 amino acids. V shed 3 bases, J shed 5 bases, and the junction held 12 bases outside the gene matches. This chain's CDR3 is CSVEPVGGGLDNEQFF. The CDR3 DNA follows: TGCAGCGTTGAGCCGGTTGGCGGGGGGCTGGACAATGAGCAGTTCTTC.

In its sample, this clone was seen a few times. The rearrangement uses TRBV5-1 and TRBJ2-7; either TRBD1 or TRBD2 may fit D (7 bases each). The CDR3 is made up of 14 amino acids. CDR1 is SGHRS and CDR2 is YFSETQ in the germline V gene. Trimming removed 6 bases at V and 5 bases at J, with 18 bases between. CDR3 nucleotides: TGCGCCAGCACCCCGCTGGGAGGGGGCCACGAGCAGTACTTC. Its protein is CASTPLGGGHEQYF.

This clone occurred once. V usage is TRBV4-1 and J usage is TRBJ1-6, with D hard to call. Trimming shortened V by 1 base and J by 3 bases, and 10 bases separated the two germline ends. The CDR3 is made up of 16 amino acids. Per the germline V gene, CDR1 is MGHRA and CDR2 is YSYEKL. DNA of the CDR3: TGCGCCAGCAGCCAAGGAGCAGAATACTATAATTCACCCCTCCACTTT. Protein product: CASSQGAEYYNSPLHF.

This chain connects TRBV5-6 to TRBJ1-4, with 8 bases lining up with TRBD1. CDR1 and CDR2 (germline): SGHDT, YYEEEE. This CDR3 is built from 15 residues. The J segment lost 7 bases and the V segment lost 3 bases, leaving 8 bases of the junction unmatched. The CDR3 DNA is TGTGCCAGCAGCTCCTACGCCGGGACAGGTGAAAAACTGTTTTTT. Protein sequence: CASSSYAGTGEKLFF.

This chain uses TRBV11-2 with TRBJ2-1; possible D gene TRBD1, 5 bases. The CDR3 consists of 13 residues. V lost 1 base and J 4 bases, leaving 5 bases between the germline ends. Germline CDR1 is SGHAT and CDR2 is FQNNGV. The CDR3 sequence is CASSLGQYNEQFF. CDR3 bases: TGTGCCAGCAGCTTAGGACAGTACAATGAGCAGTTCTTC.